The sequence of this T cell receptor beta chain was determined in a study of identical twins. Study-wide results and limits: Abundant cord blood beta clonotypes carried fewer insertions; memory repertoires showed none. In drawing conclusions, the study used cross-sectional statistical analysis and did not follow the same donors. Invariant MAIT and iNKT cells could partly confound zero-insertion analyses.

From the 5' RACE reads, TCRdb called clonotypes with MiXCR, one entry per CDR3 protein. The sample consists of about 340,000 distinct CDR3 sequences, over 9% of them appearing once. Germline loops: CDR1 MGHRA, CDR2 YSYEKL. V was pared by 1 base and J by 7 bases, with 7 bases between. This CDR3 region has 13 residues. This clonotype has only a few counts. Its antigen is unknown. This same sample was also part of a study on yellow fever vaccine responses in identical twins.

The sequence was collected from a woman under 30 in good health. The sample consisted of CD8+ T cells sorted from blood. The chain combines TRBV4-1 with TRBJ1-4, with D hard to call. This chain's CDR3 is CASSQGRTEKLFF. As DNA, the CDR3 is TGCGCCAGCAGCCAAGGAAGGACTGAAAAACTGTTTTTT.